The 24 T cell receptor beta chains reported below all come from one sample, sequenced in a study of T-cell memory formation after mild COVID-19. One entry per CDR3 protein, called by TCRdb with MiXCR from the 5' RACE reads. The sample records roughly 110,000 distinct CDR3 sequences, 9.5% to 15% being singletons. Sequences were obtained from PBMCs or a T cell subset sorted from them (not recorded which). The receptors were gathered from an adult woman who had mild COVID-19 (a few samples of this study predate the infection). Cell type and time point are not known.

CDR3 sequence (DNA): TGTGCCAGTAATGGAGCAGGGGTTAACTATGGCTACACCTTC. This codes for CASNGAGVNYGYTF. The V call is TRBV19, the J call TRBJ1-2, with D maybe TRBD1 (6 bases). The CDR3 has 14 amino acids. Trimming stripped 7 bases from V and 1 base from J, with 13 bases between. CDR1 LNHDA and CDR2 SQIVND come from the germline V gene (reference sequence).

The V gene is TRBV9, the J gene TRBJ2-7, with a tentative D call TRBD1 (6 bases). The CDR3 loop spans 14 amino acids. V shed 3 bases and J shed 1 base, with 11 bases lying between them. CDR1 SGDLS and CDR2 YYNGEE come from the germline V gene. The CDR3 nucleotides read TGTGCCAGCAGCGAGTGGGACAAATCCTACGAGCAGTACTTC. It specifies CASSEWDKSYEQYF.

The rearrangement joins TRBV7-9 to TRBJ2-1; 10 nucleotides line up with TRBD2. V trimming: 4 bases; J trimming: 5 bases; junction bases outside the gene matches: 11. Looked up from germline, CDR1 is SEHNR and CDR2 is FQNEAQ (reference sequence). This CDR3 contains 17 residues. The CDR3 spells CASSSTNLAGADNEQFF. The CDR3 DNA follows: TGTGCCAGCAGCTCCACCAACCTAGCGGGAGCCGACAATGAGCAGTTCTTC.

This clonotype was seen at least ten times. The CDR3 region is CASSLSSGAPYNEQFF. The CDR3 DNA sequence: TGTGCCAGCAGTTTGTCTAGCGGAGCCCCCTACAATGAGCAGTTCTTC. The V gene is TRBV6-5, the J gene TRBJ2-1, with 7 positions matching TRBD2. The ends lost 4 bases at V and 2 bases at J; junction bases unmatched: 8. Germline CDR1 MNHEY, CDR2 SVGAGI. This CDR3 is built from 16 residues.

The chain is built from TRBV15 and TRBJ1-4; 8 positions match TRBD1. V lost 3 bases to trimming and J lost 8 bases; unmatched junction nucleotides: 11. The CDR3 has 16 residues. The germline CDR1 and CDR2 sequences are LNHNV and YYDKDF (reference sequence). CDR3 residues: CATSRGVQGGNEKLFF. Here the CDR3 DNA reads TGTGCCACCAGCAGGGGTGTACAGGGGGGGAACGAAAAACTGTTTTTT. Looking up the rest from reference TRBV15 and TRBJ1-4 gives the full variable domain: DAMVIQNPRYQVTQFGKPVTLSCSQTLNHNVMYWYQQKSSQAPKLLFHYYDKDFNNEADTPDNFQSRRPNTSFCFLDIRSPGLGDTAMYLCATSRGVQGGNEKLFFGSGTQLSVL.

V is TRBV19 and J is TRBJ2-3; TRBD1 agrees at 7 bases. V lost 6 bases and J lost 0; bases outside the gene matches: 6. Per germline, CDR1 LNHDA and CDR2 SQIVND (reference sequence). The CDR3 covers 15 residues. In nucleotides, the CDR3 is TGTGCCAGTAGCCCGGGACAGATAAGCACAGATACGCAGTATTTT. Amino acid sequence: CASSPGQISTDTQYF.

The chain has TRBV12-3 or TRBV12-4 and TRBJ2-1; 7 bases fit TRBD1. The CDR3 is 15 amino acids. With V trimmed by 6 bases and J by 7 bases, 12 bases remained unmatched. CDR3 DNA: TGTGCCAGCAGCCGTCGACAGGGAAGGACTAATGAGCAGTTCTTC. This encodes CASSRRQGRTNEQFF.

This clonotype has ten or more counts. V and J are TRBV29-1 and TRBJ2-7, with 11 bases lining up with TRBD2. J lost 3 bases, V lost 1 base, and 8 bases had no gene match. CDR1 is SQVTM and CDR2 is ANQGSEA in the germline V gene. The CDR3 consists of 16 residues. The CDR3 DNA reads as TGCAGCGTTGAAGGCGGGACGACTAGCGGGAACTACGAGCAGTACTTC. Amino acid sequence: CSVEGGTTSGNYEQYF.

The chain has TRBV29-1 and TRBJ2-3, with D uncertain. The germline gives CDR1 SQVTM, CDR2 ANQGSEA. The ends were cut back, 6 bases at V and 5 bases at J, with 21 bases in the middle. CDR3 size: 15 residues. The CDR3 bases are TGCAGCGTCTCCCCTCTGGTTTTAGTCAAAGATACGCAGTATTTT. This translates into CSVSPLVLVKDTQYF.

This clonotype was counted only a few times. The V call is TRBV24-1, the J call TRBJ2-3; D perhaps matches TRBD1 (5 bases). Trimming removed 1 base from V and 4 bases from J, with 5 bases in between. CDR3 size: 13 residues. CDR1 and CDR2 (germline): KGHDR, SFDVKD. This CDR3 reads CATSDLGADTQYF. In DNA form, the CDR3 reads TGTGCCACCAGTGATTTAGGGGCAGATACGCAGTATTTT.

The chain employs TRBV27 and TRBJ2-1, with 11 bases aligning to TRBD2. This CDR3 contains 15 residues. V was clipped by 7 bases and J by 3 bases; unmatched bases: 5. Germline values: CDR1 MNHEY, CDR2 SMNVEV (reference sequence). The CDR3 loop is CASTSGTSGYNEQFF. The CDR3 region has the DNA TGTGCCAGCACCTCCGGGACTAGCGGCTACAATGAGCAGTTCTTC.

The V and J genes are TRBV12-3 or TRBV12-4 and TRBJ2-1; TRBD2 matches at 10 bases. This CDR3 is built from 15 residues. Losses at the gene ends were 7 bases for V and 5 bases for J; bases not matched to a gene: 8. CDR3: CASTPGLATDNEQFF. In nucleotides, the CDR3 is TGTGCCAGCACGCCGGGACTAGCGACAGACAATGAGCAGTTCTTC.

The chain carries TRBV15 and TRBJ2-1, with D hard to call. This CDR3 spans 16 amino acids. Trimming took 3 bases from V and 0 from J, leaving 12 bases between them. Germline CDR1 is LNHNV and CDR2 is YYDKDF (reference sequence). The CDR3 loop reads CATSRKLGISYNEQFF. CDR3 in DNA: TGTGCCACCAGCAGGAAACTTGGCATCTCCTACAATGAGCAGTTCTTC.

The chain is built from TRBV12-3 or TRBV12-4 and TRBJ2-7; 10 nucleotides align to TRBD1. The CDR3 extends over 18 amino acids. The J segment lost 4 bases and the V segment lost 2 bases, leaving 14 bases of the junction unmatched. The CDR3 nucleotides are TGTGCCAGCAGTTTACCCGGGGAAGGGACAGGGGAAAATTACGAGCAGTACTTC. Residues: CASSLPGEGTGENYEQYF.

In its sample, this clonotype was seen many times. J is TRBJ1-2 and V is TRBV4-3; D is undetermined. Germline V gene lookup returns CDR1 LGHNA and CDR2 YSLEER. The length of the CDR3 is 15 residues. The V end was cut by 2 bases, the J end by 1 base, with 11 bases between. The CDR3 bases are TGCGCCAGCAGCCAAAGCTCGACAAGTAACTATGGCTACACCTTC. This encodes CASSQSSTSNYGYTF.

This clonotype was observed many times. The chain carries TRBV15 and TRBJ2-7; D possibly uses TRBD1 or TRBD2 (6 bases each). The germline gives CDR1 LNHNV, CDR2 YYDKDF (reference sequence). There are 15 residues in the CDR3. The V gene lost 0 bases and the J gene lost 6 bases, with 15 bases spanning the gap. CDR3 nucleotides: TGTGCCACCAGCAGAGATGTGGAAGGGGGGCCCGAGCAGTACTTC. Amino acids: CATSRDVEGGPEQYF.

This clonotype was recorded many times. V and J are TRBV5-5 and TRBJ1-1; no reliable D call. CDR1 is SGHKS and CDR2 is YYEKEE in the germline V gene (reference sequence). V was cut by 0 bases and J by 4 bases, with 7 bases left in between. The CDR3 is made up of 13 amino acids. CDR3 in DNA: TGTGCCAGCAGCTTGGCCGAAATCACTGAAGCTTTCTTT. Translating gives CASSLAEITEAFF.

This clonotype has just a few counts. CDR3 sequence: CASSPTQRDTGELFF. The CDR3 DNA sequence: TGCGCCAGCAGCCCAACCCAGCGCGACACCGGGGAGCTGTTTTTT. The V call is TRBV4-1, the J call TRBJ2-2, with D unresolved. The CDR3 is 15 residues long. Germline values: CDR1 MGHRA, CDR2 YSYEKL. Trimming took off 4 bases at V and 3 bases at J, with 12 bases between the two ends.

The chain combines TRBV3-1 with TRBJ1-3, with D perhaps TRBD1 (5 bases). CDR3 size: 14 residues. The germline CDR1 and CDR2 sequences are LGHDT and YNNKEL (reference sequence). Trimming removed 4 bases at V and 4 bases at J, with 11 bases between. CDR3 DNA: TGTGCCAGCAGCCCGGACATAGCGGGAAACACCATATATTTT. Residues: CASSPDIAGNTIYF. Variable domain in full (rest from reference TRBV3-1 and TRBJ1-3): DTAVSQTPKYLVTQMGNDKSIKCEQNLGHDTMYWYKQDSKKFLKIMFSYNNKELIINETVPNRFSPKSPDKAHLNLHINSLELGDSAVYFCASSPDIAGNTIYFGEGSWLTVV.

As concerns this clonotype: The junction and the germline gene differ at one end; a read error may be behind it. The V and J genes are TRBV12-3 or TRBV12-4 and TRBJ1-1; D possibly corresponds to TRBD1 (5 bases). The CDR3 is 16 residues long. The CDR3 DNA sequence: TGTGCCAGCAGATTAGTGGGCAGGGCACCGAACACTGAAGCTTTCTTT. It translates to CASRLVGRAPNTEAFF.

This clonotype was recorded at least ten times. The chain links TRBV20-1 to TRBJ2-7; 12 bases are a match to TRBD2. From germline, CDR1 is DFQATT and CDR2 SNEGSKA (reference sequence). This CDR3 is built from 14 residues. The junction had 4 bases not matched to a gene; V was cut back by 4 bases and J by 3 bases. CDR3 bases: TGCAGTGCTATGCAGACTAGCGGGAGCTACGAGCAGTACTTC. Translation: CSAMQTSGSYEQYF.

This clonotype was seen many times. This sequence joins TRBV10-3 and TRBJ2-1; D possibly uses TRBD1 or TRBD2 (5 bases each). The CDR3 has 13 amino acids. Germline CDR1 is ENHRY and CDR2 is SYGVKD. Trimming left V 2 bases short and J 10 bases short, with 12 bases between. The CDR3: CAISEPGAVEQFF. DNA for the CDR3: TGTGCCATCAGTGAGCCCGGGGCCGTGGAGCAGTTCTTC.

This clonotype was detected only a few times. This chain uses TRBV7-9 with TRBJ1-1, with TRBD1 as a possible D gene (5 bases). Germline CDR1 reads SEHNR; CDR2 reads FQNEAQ (reference sequence). This CDR3 region has 16 residues. The ends were cut back, 3 bases at V and 5 bases at J, with 19 bases in the middle. CDR3 sequence reads: CASSLATGLGMTEAFF. The CDR3, as DNA: TGTGCCAGCAGCTTGGCCACGGGACTCGGGATGACTGAAGCTTTCTTT.

This chain joins TRBV7-9 and TRBJ2-2; 9 nucleotides line up with TRBD2. The V and J ends lost 5 bases and 2 bases, in that order; junction bases with no gene match: 9. The CDR3 totals 17 residues. Germline V gene data show CDR1 as SEHNR and CDR2 as FQNEAQ (reference sequence). The CDR3 sequence: CASSPPLAGANTGELFF. CDR3 nucleotides: TGTGCCAGCAGCCCTCCCTTAGCGGGGGCAAACACCGGGGAGCTGTTTTTT. Based on the CDR3 plus reference TRBV7-9 and TRBJ2-2, the full variable domain is DTGVSQNPRHKITKRGQNVTFRCDPISEHNRLYWYRQTLGQGPEFLTYFQNEAQLEKSRLLSDRFSAERPKGSFSTLEIQRTEQGDSAMYLCASSPPLAGANTGELFFGEGSRLTVL.